Sequencing of this T cell receptor beta chain was carried out in a study of blood T cell repertoires in COVID-19. The wider study: Samples representing acute and convalescent COVID-19 were sourced from the United States, Italy and Spain. PBMCs, B-cell-depleted T cells, or T cells were the source of the cDNA or gDNA that made up the material.

This CDR3 comprises 15 residues. CDR1 and CDR2 (germline): SGDLS, YYNGEE. Trimming removed 4 bases from V and 1 base from J; junction bases left unmatched: 6. In the authors' workflow: The authors estimated nucleated cell counts from reference gene primer amplification. Only in-frame clones appear in the TCRdb table, and some are missing; sequencing was by immunoSEQ multiplex PCR. That table supplies the V and J calls and clone size; D and trimming were determined from the DNA. This table holds approximately 200,000 clones, roughly 84% found once. The sequencing input was peripheral blood. The TCR originated in a woman aged 55-69 years who had recovered from COVID-19. The rearrangement uses TRBV9 and TRBJ1-1; 8 nucleotides agree with TRBD1. CDR3 nucleotide sequence: TGTGCCAGCAGCTTGACGACAGGGGCGAACACTGAAGCTTTCTTT. Translation gives CASSLTTGANTEAFF.